This T cell receptor (beta chain) was sequenced during a study of cytomegalovirus exposure and HLA in healthy donors. The PCR had 60 Vbeta and 13 Jbeta primers. The protocol was immunoSEQ multiplex PCR, while the TCRdb copy is restricted to in-frame clones and leaves out a portion. The data hold approximately 150,000 clones, with approximately 82% observed a single time. Between the trimmed V and J ends, which lost 0 bases and 0 bases, there was a span of 7 bases. Germline CDR1 and CDR2: SGHDT and YYEEEE. This CDR3 comprises 15 residues. Sequencing was done on a sample of PBMCs. This rearrangement joins TRBV5-6 to TRBJ1-5; no definite D call. The TCR comes from a man aged 18-30 years in good health and CMV-seropositive. DNA for the CDR3: TGTGCCAGCAGCTTGGTCGGGGATAGCAATCAGCCCCAGCATTTT. Its translation: CASSLVGDSNQPQHF.